This is a list of T cell receptor beta chains from one sample in a study of cytomegalovirus exposure and HLA in healthy donors. Method: immunoSEQ multiplex PCR; TCRdb's copy keeps in-frame clones and lacks some. The sample has roughly 150,000 clones, approximately 86% seen once; the top ten hold 6.5% to 7.5%. Sequenced material: PBMCs. These receptor sequences come from a woman aged 45-65 years in good health and CMV-seropositive. The CDR3 runs from the conserved cysteine through the conserved F or W. The D gene is left open where the match is weak. A row's size may be missing; if present it is once, few, many or a size class.

size: -
V: TRBV9
D: -
J: TRBJ2-7
CDR3: CASGRGPVNEQYF
DNA: TGTGCCAGCGGGCGGGGGCCGGTAAACGAGCAGTACTTC

size: -
V: TRBV7-2
D: -
J: TRBJ2-7
CDR3: CASSSLPTREQYF
DNA: TGTGCCAGCAGCTCCCTACCGACTAGAGAGCAGTACTTC

size: -
V: TRBV4-3
D: -
J: TRBJ1-3
CDR3: CASSQETAPGNTIYF
DNA: TGCGCCAGCAGCCAAGAGACAGCCCCTGGAAACACCATATATTTT

size: once
V: TRBV7-6
D: -
J: TRBJ2-1
CDR3: CASSLGSGGGDSYNEQFF
DNA: TGTGCCAGCAGCTTAGGGTCCGGCGGGGGCGACTCCTACAATGAGCAGTTCTTC

size: -
V: TRBV5-1
D: TRBD2
J: TRBJ2-1
CDR3: CASSFGGGTYNEQFF
DNA: TGCGCCAGCAGCTTCGGGGGGGGCACCTACAATGAGCAGTTCTTC

size: -
V: TRBV2
D: TRBD1
J: TRBJ1-1
CDR3: CASSEQGAREAFF
DNA: TGTGCCAGCAGTGAACAGGGGGCTCGTGAAGCTTTCTTT

size: once
V: TRBV5-1
D: TRBD2
J: TRBJ2-7
CDR3: CASSYGLAATYEQYF
DNA: TGCGCCAGCAGCTATGGACTAGCGGCGACCTACGAGCAGTACTTC

size: -
V: TRBV7-8
D: -
J: TRBJ2-7
CDR3: CASSLHRPPGEQYF
DNA: TGTGCCAGCAGCTTACACAGGCCCCCTGGCGAGCAGTACTTC

size: -
V: TRBV5-5
D: -
J: TRBJ1-5
CDR3: CASSLEGPNQPQHF
DNA: TGTGCCAGCAGCTTGGAGGGGCCCAATCAGCCCCAGCATTTT

size: once
V: TRBV27
D: -
J: TRBJ2-7
CDR3: CASSLRRAVAPNEQYF
DNA: TGTGCCAGCAGTCTCCGGAGGGCCGTCGCCCCCAACGAGCAGTACTTC

size: -
V: TRBV27
D: -
J: TRBJ1-6
CDR3: CASRTGSKNSPLHF
DNA: TGTGCCAGCAGAACAGGGTCGAAGAATTCACCCCTCCACTTT

size: -
V: TRBV7-8
D: -
J: TRBJ2-2
CDR3: CASSLIRLSSWTANNTGELFF
DNA: TGTGCCAGCAGCTTAATAAGGCTTTCGTCTTGGACAGCGAACAACACCGGGGAGCTGTTTTTT

size: -
V: TRBV29-1
D: -
J: TRBJ2-7
CDR3: CSARDTYEQYF
DNA: TGCAGCGCCCGGGACACCTACGAGCAGTACTTC

size: -
V: TRBV5-1
D: TRBD1
J: TRBJ2-2
CDR3: CASRSSGQANTGELFF
DNA: TGCGCCAGCCGGAGCTCGGGACAGGCAAACACCGGGGAGCTGTTTTTT

size: few
V: TRBV7-9
D: -
J: TRBJ1-2
CDR3: CASSLVEGTYGYTF
DNA: TGTGCCAGCAGCTTAGTGGAGGGGACCTATGGCTACACCTTC

size: -
V: TRBV14
D: -
J: TRBJ2-1
CDR3: CASSQSVQNEQFF
DNA: TGTGCCAGCAGCCAATCAGTCCAGAATGAGCAGTTCTTC

size: -
V: TRBV14
D: -
J: TRBJ1-1
CDR3: CASSLRTGRRTEAFF
DNA: TGTGCCAGCAGCCTCCGAACAGGGAGAAGGACTGAAGCTTTCTTT

size: -
V: TRBV2
D: -
J: TRBJ2-7
CDR3: CASKSGYSYEQYF
DNA: TGTGCCAGCAAGAGCGGCTACTCCTACGAGCAGTACTTC

size: -
V: TRBV19
D: -
J: TRBJ1-4
CDR3: CASKPRYEGEKLFF
DNA: TGTGCCAGTAAACCCAGGTATGAGGGCGAAAAACTGTTTTTT

size: -
V: TRBV30
D: TRBD2
J: TRBJ2-7
CDR3: CAWSVAGEPLGF
DNA: TGTGCCTGGAGCGTTGCGGGGGAACCCTTGGGCTTC

size: -
V: TRBV21-1
D: -
J: TRBJ1-1
CDR3: CASSILSAMRTEAFF
DNA: TGTGCCAGCAGCATCCTTTCGGCGATGCGGACTGAAGCTTTCTTT

size: once
V: TRBV27
D: TRBD1
J: TRBJ1-6
CDR3: CASSTRQGAIHNSPLHF
DNA: TGTGCCAGCAGTACCCGACAGGGGGCGATTCATAATTCACCCCTCCACTTT

size: -
V: TRBV5-1
D: -
J: TRBJ1-1
CDR3: CASSLVTGKNTEAFF
DNA: TGTGCCAGCAGCTTGGTTACCGGGAAGAACACTGAAGCTTTCTTT

size: few
V: TRBV27
D: TRBD2
J: TRBJ2-2
CDR3: CASSLLGGAVGELFF
DNA: TGTGCCAGCAGTTTACTCGGGGGGGCGGTTGGGGAGCTGTTTTTT

size: few
V: TRBV7-2
D: -
J: TRBJ1-6
CDR3: CASSLQRTDSYNSPLHF
DNA: TGTGCCAGCAGCTTACAGCGAACGGACAGCTATAATTCACCCCTCCACTTT

size: few
V: TRBV4-2
D: TRBD2
J: TRBJ2-7
CDR3: CASSQRLAEDEQYF
DNA: TGTGCCAGCAGCCAGAGACTAGCGGAGGACGAGCAGTACTTC

size: -
V: TRBV7-9
D: TRBD1
J: TRBJ1-6
CDR3: CASSLTGDSNSPLHF
DNA: TGTGCCAGCAGCTTAACAGGGGATAGTAATTCACCCCTCCACTTT

size: few
V: TRBV18
D: -
J: TRBJ2-4
CDR3: CASSPPSLLAKNIQYF
DNA: TGTGCCAGCTCACCGCCGAGCCTTCTAGCCAAAAACATTCAGTACTTC

size: -
V: TRBV7-9
D: TRBD2
J: TRBJ2-2
CDR3: CSSSHGLAANTGELFF
DNA: TGTTCCAGCAGCCATGGACTAGCGGCCAACACCGGGGAGCTGTTTTTT

size: -
V: TRBV5-4
D: TRBD1
J: TRBJ2-6
CDR3: CASSLQGFTGANVLTF
DNA: TGTGCCAGCAGCCTACAGGGGTTCACTGGGGCCAACGTCCTGACTTTC

size: few
V: TRBV27
D: -
J: TRBJ1-1
CDR3: CATWATINTEAFF
DNA: TGTGCCACATGGGCCACGATCAACACTGAAGCTTTCTTT

size: -
V: TRBV5-6
D: -
J: TRBJ2-7
CDR3: CASSTTVTYEQYF
DNA: TGTGCCAGCAGCACAACAGTCACCTACGAGCAGTACTTC

size: -
V: TRBV6-6
D: TRBD1
J: TRBJ1-1
CDR3: CAIHRGTEAFF
DNA: TGTGCCATTCACAGGGGAACTGAAGCTTTCTTT

size: -
V: TRBV14
D: -
J: TRBJ1-5
CDR3: CASSLLPPDSGNQPQHF
DNA: TGTGCCAGCAGCCTCTTACCCCCGGACAGCGGCAATCAGCCCCAGCATTTT

size: -
V: TRBV5-1
D: -
J: TRBJ2-7
CDR3: CASSLARDYEQYF
DNA: TGCGCCAGCAGCTTGGCCCGGGACTACGAGCAGTACTTC

size: -
V: TRBV19
D: -
J: TRBJ1-6
CDR3: CASSISKGPIHF
DNA: TGTGCCAGTAGTATTTCCAAGGGGCCCATCCACTTT

size: -
V: TRBV6-1
D: -
J: TRBJ2-1
CDR3: CASSRQIYNEQFF
DNA: TGTGCCAGCAGTCGACAGATATACAATGAGCAGTTCTTC

size: -
V: TRBV19
D: TRBD1
J: TRBJ2-3
CDR3: CASSADRGWVDTQYF
DNA: TGTGCCAGTAGTGCGGACAGGGGGTGGGTAGATACGCAGTATTTT

size: -
V: TRBV6-6
D: TRBD1
J: TRBJ1-2
CDR3: CASRPDRVHGYTF
DNA: TGTGCCAGCAGGCCCGACAGGGTCCATGGCTACACCTTC

size: -
V: TRBV5-6
D: -
J: TRBJ1-2
CDR3: CASSRGGLGRGVSNYGYTF
DNA: TGTGCCAGCAGCCGCGGGGGGTTGGGCAGGGGAGTATCTAACTATGGCTACACCTTC

size: -
V: TRBV10-1
D: -
J: TRBJ1-4
CDR3: CASSSGFATNEKLFF
DNA: TGCGCCAGCAGTTCGGGATTTGCAACTAATGAAAAACTGTTTTTT

size: few
V: TRBV5-4
D: TRBD1
J: TRBJ2-7
CDR3: CASSLGTGQGTPEQYF
DNA: TGTGCCAGCAGCCTTGGGACGGGACAGGGTACCCCCGAGCAGTACTTC

size: -
V: TRBV15
D: -
J: TRBJ2-7
CDR3: CATSRGPRVWEQYF
DNA: TGTGCCACCAGCAGAGGTCCCAGGGTCTGGGAGCAGTACTTC

size: -
V: TRBV4-3
D: -
J: TRBJ1-1
CDR3: CASSRTTGREPNTEAFF
DNA: TGCGCCAGCAGCCGGACGACAGGAAGGGAACCGAACACTGAAGCTTTCTTT

size: -
V: TRBV7-2
D: TRBD2
J: TRBJ2-1
CDR3: CASSQTSGGAYEQFF
DNA: TGTGCCAGCAGCCAAACTAGCGGGGGGGCCTATGAGCAGTTCTTC

size: -
V: TRBV2
D: -
J: TRBJ2-3
CDR3: CASRRARTDTQYF
DNA: TGTGCCAGCAGGAGGGCCAGGACAGATACGCAGTATTTT

size: -
V: TRBV2
D: TRBD1
J: TRBJ2-2
CDR3: CASSGGNTGELFF
DNA: TGTGCCAGCTCAGGGGGCAACACCGGGGAGCTGTTTTTT

size: -
V: TRBV12-5
D: TRBD1
J: TRBJ2-4
CDR3: CGRQGLAKNIQYF
DNA: TGTGGCAGACAGGGATTAGCCAAAAACATTCAGTACTTC